The entry that follows covers one T cell receptor (beta chain) sequence. The CDR3 has 17 amino acids. V gave up 0 bases and J gave up 0 bases, with 12 bases separating them. Per the germline V gene, CDR1 is SGDLS and CDR2 is YYNGEE. A second PCR, run for about 7 to 11 cycles, used a sample-barcoded 5' primer plus a J-beta primer mix. TCRdb used MiXCR to reprocess the 5' RACE reads, holding one entry per CDR3 protein. The repertoire holds over 600,000 distinct CDR3 sequences, around a fifth seen once, with 3.6% in the top ten. The sample originates from a study of blood T cells in healthy people across ages.

The source is a man between 65 and 85 years old in good health. The chain carries TRBV9 and TRBJ2-2; D is unresolved. The sample taken for sequencing was blood. The CDR3 loop reads CASSVDGAVANTGELFF. The CDR3 DNA reads as TGTGCCAGCAGCGTAGATGGTGCGGTCGCGAACACCGGGGAGCTGTTTTTT.